One sample yielded the 3 T cell receptor beta chains listed below, sequenced in a study of Graves' ophthalmopathy and Graves' hyperthyroidism. Amplification of TCR beta CDR3 regions used RNA transcripts. Second-round multiplex PCR came after a first-round RT-PCR that employed HTBI primers. TCRdb reanalysed the multiplex PCR reads using MiXCR and keeps one entry per CDR3 protein. This table holds about 740,000 distinct CDR3 sequences, roughly 40% found once. Source material: peripheral blood. Receptors were obtained from an adult man with Graves' ophthalmopathy.

This chain joins TRBV2 and TRBJ1-5; possible D gene TRBD1, 5 bases. This CDR3 is 12 amino acids long. The germline V and J ends were trimmed by 7 bases and 14 bases, with 18 bases remaining between them. Germline values: CDR1 SNHLY, CDR2 FYNNEI. The CDR3 DNA reads as TGTGCCAGCAAGGCAGGGAGCGGGGACGAGCATTTT. It codes for CASKAGSGDEHF.

This clonotype appeared many times. The chain uses TRBV29-1 and TRBJ1-2, with a tentative D call TRBD1 (5 bases). Deletions cut 6 bases from V and 3 bases from J, with 11 bases between. The CDR3 spans 12 residues. Germline CDR1 reads SQVTM; CDR2 reads ANQGSEA. The CDR3 reads CSVQGAYYGYTF. In nucleotides, the CDR3 is TGCAGCGTGCAGGGAGCCTACTATGGCTACACCTTC.

The chain uses TRBV19 and TRBJ2-2, with TRBD1 as a possible D gene (6 bases). The V end was cut by 4 bases, the J end by 0 bases, with 15 bases between. CDR1 is LNHDA and CDR2 is SQIVND in the germline V gene (reference sequence). The CDR3 has 17 residues. The CDR3 sequence is CASSRSSSGANTGELFF. As DNA, the CDR3 is TGTGCCAGTAGTAGATCATCCTCAGGGGCGAACACCGGGGAGCTGTTTTTT.